These 21 T cell receptor beta chains originate from one sample sequenced in a study of cytomegalovirus exposure and HLA in healthy donors. In the PCR, 60 Vbeta and 13 Jbeta primers were used. Data came from immunoSEQ multiplex PCR; TCRdb stores just in-frame clones and leaves some out. This sample's table has approximately 110,000 clones. The sequenced sample consisted of PBMCs. Receptor source: a man between 40 and 49 years old in good health and CMV-seronegative.

The rearrangement uses TRBV11-3 and TRBJ2-7; D gene uncertain. Trimming removed 5 bases at V and 6 bases at J, with 14 bases between. Germline CDR1 SGHNT, CDR2 YENEEA. The CDR3 totals 13 residues. CDR3 DNA sequence: TGTGCCAGCAGCCTAAACTTCGCCGGCGAGCAGTACTTC. It specifies CASSLNFAGEQYF.

The V call is TRBV11-2, the J call TRBJ1-2; D is unresolved. The CDR3 has 13 residues. Trimming pared 5 bases from V and 5 bases from J, leaving 12 bases between. CDR1 SGHAT and CDR2 FQNNGV come from the germline V gene. The CDR3 reads CASSPGIGYGYTF. The DNA of the CDR3 is TGTGCCAGCAGCCCCGGGATTGGGTATGGCTACACCTTC.

The rearrangement links TRBV4-1 to TRBJ2-7, with 10 bases that match TRBD2. The J segment lost 2 bases and the V segment lost 3 bases, leaving 10 bases of the junction unmatched. The V gene's germline CDR1 is MGHRA and CDR2 YSYEKL. The CDR3 totals 17 residues. CDR3 amino acids: CASSHRRASGGAYEQYF. The CDR3 DNA reads TGCGCCAGCAGCCACCGAAGGGCTAGCGGGGGAGCCTACGAGCAGTACTTC.

The chain is built from TRBV7-9 and TRBJ2-5; the D is unclear. Germline CDR1 is SEHNR and CDR2 is FQNEAQ (reference sequence). This CDR3 region has 14 residues. V lost 1 base to trimming and J lost 1 base, with 7 bases between them. CDR3 nucleotide sequence: TGTGCCAGCAGCTTAGAAACTATCCAAGAGACCCAGTACTTC. As protein: CASSLETIQETQYF.

This sequence joins TRBV10-3 and TRBJ2-6; 8 bases agree with TRBD1. Trimming cost V 2 bases and J 2 bases; bases outside gene matches: 8. Per the germline V gene, CDR1 is ENHRY and CDR2 is SYGVKD. This CDR3 is built from 18 residues. The CDR3 protein is CAISEKRTGITGANVLTF. The CDR3 region has the DNA TGTGCCATCAGTGAGAAAAGGACAGGGATAACTGGGGCCAACGTCCTGACTTTC.

V usage is TRBV29-1 and J usage is TRBJ1-1; no reliable D call. V lost 2 bases, J lost 1 base, and 11 bases lay in between. The CDR3 is made up of 14 amino acids. The germline gives CDR1 SQVTM, CDR2 ANQGSEA. CDR3 sequence: CSVERRGRNTEAFF. CDR3 in DNA: TGCAGCGTTGAAAGGCGGGGTCGGAACACTGAAGCTTTCTTT.

CDR3 in DNA: TGCGCCAGCAGCACGGGACAGAACACCGGGGAGCTGTTTTTT. This translates into CASSTGQNTGELFF. The chain has TRBV5-1 and TRBJ2-2, with a possible D match to TRBD1 (6 bases). This CDR3 spans 14 amino acids. The ends were cut back, 4 bases at V and 1 base at J, with 8 bases in the middle. CDR1 SGHRS and CDR2 YFSETQ come from the germline V gene.

V usage is TRBV2 and J usage is TRBJ2-5; 7 bases match TRBD2. Germline loops: CDR1 SNHLY, CDR2 FYNNEI. Unmatched junction bases numbered 5, after V lost 8 bases and J lost 2 bases. This CDR3 comprises 13 residues. CDR3 loop: CASGRESQETQYF. The CDR3 DNA sequence: TGTGCCAGCGGGCGGGAGAGTCAAGAGACCCAGTACTTC.

The chain recombines TRBV11-2 with TRBJ1-4; D is unclear. V was clipped by 5 bases and J by 11 bases, with 12 bases between them. Germline assignment: CDR1 SGHAT and CDR2 FQNNGV. The CDR3 is 12 amino acids. This CDR3 is CASSPDKNKLFF. Written as DNA, the CDR3 is TGTGCCAGCAGCCCAGACAAGAATAAACTGTTTTTT.

The chain links TRBV28 to TRBJ2-7; 8 bases fit TRBD2. This CDR3 contains 16 residues. Losses at the gene ends were 6 bases for V and 4 bases for J; bases not matched to a gene: 14. Germline assignment: CDR1 MDHEN and CDR2 SYDVKM. CDR3 coding DNA: TGTGCCAGCAGCCTACTCGGACTAGCCGGTAGTTACGAGCAGTACTTC. Its translation: CASSLLGLAGSYEQYF.

This chain connects TRBV29-1 to TRBJ2-3, with TRBD2 matching over 7 bases. CDR3 length: 13 amino acids. V lost 4 bases to trimming and J lost 3 bases; unmatched junction nucleotides: 4. The germline V gene has CDR1 SQVTM and CDR2 ANQGSEA. CDR3 sequence reads: CSVGRRETDTQYF. The CDR3 DNA sequence: TGCAGCGTTGGTCGGCGGGAGACAGATACGCAGTATTTT.

The chain links TRBV11-3 to TRBJ1-2, with D possibly matching TRBD1 (5 bases). There are 12 residues in the CDR3. Per germline, CDR1 SGHNT and CDR2 YENEEA. The germline V and J ends were trimmed by 4 bases and 7 bases, with 10 bases remaining between them. The CDR3, as DNA: TGTGCCAGCAGCTCGGCGGGGGTTGGCTACACCTTC. This translates into CASSSAGVGYTF.

The V gene is TRBV10-3, the J gene TRBJ2-7, with 9 positions matching TRBD2. V was clipped by 4 bases and J by 3 bases; unmatched bases: 4. Looked up from germline, CDR1 is ENHRY and CDR2 is SYGVKD. The CDR3 spans 14 residues. Here the CDR3 DNA reads TGTGCCATCAGTGGCGGGAGGGCCCACTACGAGCAGTACTTC. Translated, it gives CAISGGRAHYEQYF.

This chain joins TRBV29-1 and TRBJ2-7, with D perhaps matching TRBD1 (5 bases). Trimming took 7 bases from V and 6 from J, leaving 13 bases between them. The CDR3 is 11 amino acids. Looked up from germline, CDR1 is SQVTM and CDR2 is ANQGSEA. In DNA form, the CDR3 reads TGCAGCGCCCGGGTAGGGGCCGAGCAGTACTTC. Amino acid sequence: CSARVGAEQYF.

On this clone: The junction does not match germline at one end; this may be a read error. V and J are TRBV7-7 and TRBJ2-7; D might be TRBD2 (6 bases). This CDR3 region has 14 residues. Germline V gene sequence: CDR1 SSHAT, CDR2 FNYEAQ (reference sequence). The CDR3: CASSLGGNSYEQYF. In nucleotides, the CDR3 is TGTGCTAGCAGCTTGGGAGGAAACTCCTACGAGCAGTACTTC.

This CDR3 is CASSQDRDTSGANVLTF. The CDR3 coding sequence is TGTGCCAGCAGCCAAGATAGGGACACCTCTGGGGCCAACGTCCTGACTTTC. V usage is TRBV4-2 and J usage is TRBJ2-6, with a tentative D call TRBD1 (6 bases). Germline values: CDR1 LGHNA, CDR2 YNFKEQ. The CDR3 is 17 amino acids. Trimming took 0 bases from V and 0 from J, leaving 9 bases between them.

This chain links TRBV7-6 with TRBJ1-3, with D possibly being TRBD1 (5 bases). Per the germline V gene, CDR1 is SGHVS and CDR2 is FNYEAQ. The CDR3 totals 15 residues. Trimming shortened V by 6 bases and J by 0 bases, and 12 bases separated the two germline ends. CDR3 region: CASRGAEDSGNTIYF. For the CDR3, the DNA is TGTGCCAGCAGAGGGGCAGAGGACTCTGGAAACACCATATATTTT. The whole variable domain, remainder taken from reference TRBV7-6 and TRBJ1-3, is GAGVSQSPRYKVTKRGQDVALRCDPISGHVSLYWYRQALGQGPEFLTYFNYEAQQDKSGLPNDRFSAERPEGSISTLTIQRTEQRDSAMYRCASRGAEDSGNTIYFGEGSWLTVV.

The chain uses TRBV19 and TRBJ1-5; D call uncertain. This CDR3 has 14 residues. The V gene lost 6 bases and the J gene lost 4 bases, with 13 bases spanning the gap. Per the germline V gene, CDR1 is LNHDA and CDR2 is SQIVND (reference sequence). Written as DNA, the CDR3 is TGTGCCAGTAGCGATACGCGGGGAAATCAGCCCCAGCATTTT. This sequence encodes CASSDTRGNQPQHF.

This chain links TRBV27 with TRBJ2-2; TRBD2 agrees at 7 bases. Germline trimming cut 7 bases from V and 6 bases from J; bases unmatched to any gene: 14. The CDR3 consists of 16 residues. Germline lookup yields CDR1 MNHEY and CDR2 SMNVEV (reference sequence). As DNA, the CDR3 is TGTGCCAGCACCTCCTATGGCGGGGGAATCCCCGGGGAGCTGTTTTTT. Translation: CASTSYGGGIPGELFF.

The chain couples TRBV28 to TRBJ1-5; TRBD1 matches 8 bases. This CDR3 contains 14 residues. Germline values: CDR1 MDHEN, CDR2 SYDVKM. Losses at the gene ends were 4 bases for V and 7 bases for J; bases not matched to a gene: 6. CDR3 protein: CASSSWTGNQPQHF. CDR3 in DNA: TGTGCCAGCAGTTCTTGGACAGGGAACCAGCCCCAGCATTTT.

The chain carries TRBV10-3 and TRBJ1-1; D remains ambiguous. Germline CDR1 and CDR2: ENHRY and SYGVKD. The CDR3 spans 13 residues. Trimming pared 7 bases from V and 6 bases from J, leaving 15 bases between. Written as DNA, the CDR3 is TGTGCCATCACCCCCAGCCGAGAGGCTGAAGCTTTCTTT. This gives the protein CAITPSREAEAFF.